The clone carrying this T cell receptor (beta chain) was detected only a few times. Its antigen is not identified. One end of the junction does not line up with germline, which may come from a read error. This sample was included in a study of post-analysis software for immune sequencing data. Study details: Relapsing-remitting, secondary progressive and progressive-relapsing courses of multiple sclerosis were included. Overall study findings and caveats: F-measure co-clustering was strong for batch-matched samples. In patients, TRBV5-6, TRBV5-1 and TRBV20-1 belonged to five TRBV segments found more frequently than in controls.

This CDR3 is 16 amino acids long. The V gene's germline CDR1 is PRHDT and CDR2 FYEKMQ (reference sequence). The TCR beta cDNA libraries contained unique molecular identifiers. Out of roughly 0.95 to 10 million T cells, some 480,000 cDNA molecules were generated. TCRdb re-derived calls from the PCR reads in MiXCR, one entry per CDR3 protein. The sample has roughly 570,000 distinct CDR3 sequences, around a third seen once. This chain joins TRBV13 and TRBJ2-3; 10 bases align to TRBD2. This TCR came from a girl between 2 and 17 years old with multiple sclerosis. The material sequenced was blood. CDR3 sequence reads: CASSVGLAERTDTQYF. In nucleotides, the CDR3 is TGTGCCAGCAGCGTAGGACTAGCGGAACGCACAGATACGCAGTATTTT.